The rows below give T cell receptor beta chains drawn from one sample of a study of blood T cell repertoires in COVID-19. The repertoire was sequenced with immunoSEQ multiplex PCR; TCRdb's copy has only in-frame clones and lacks some. The sample records about 91,000 clones, around four fifths being singletons. The sequencing input was peripheral blood. The receptors derive from a woman aged 80 or over with acute or convalescent COVID-19. The CDR3 runs from the conserved cysteine through the conserved F or W. The order of the fields is D gene, V gene, clone size, J gene, CDR3 DNA, CDR3 protein. D genes are given only for firm matches. Clone size is not always given. Where it is, it says once, few, many or a class for expanded clones.

D: TRBD2
V: TRBV20-1
size: -
J: TRBJ2-1
DNA: TGCAGTGCCTCACTAGCGGGGGTCCAGTTCTTC
CDR3: CSASLAGVQFF

D: -
V: TRBV4-2
size: -
J: TRBJ1-6
DNA: TGTGCCAGCAGAGGGGAGGGGCGCTCCTATAATTCACCCCTCCACTTT
CDR3: CASRGEGRSYNSPLHF

D: TRBD1
V: TRBV6-5
size: -
J: TRBJ1-1
DNA: TGTGCCAGCAGTTACGATAGGGGGCGGCCGAACACTGAAGCTTTCTTT
CDR3: CASSYDRGRPNTEAFF

D: TRBD1
V: TRBV7-3
size: -
J: TRBJ2-5
DNA: TGTGCCAGCAGCCCGGAACAGGGGTCGGGGACCCAGTACTTC
CDR3: CASSPEQGSGTQYF

D: -
V: TRBV30
size: -
J: TRBJ2-5
DNA: TGTGCCTGGACCCCCGTCAGGGGTCGGGAGACCCAGTACTTC
CDR3: CAWTPVRGRETQYF

D: TRBD1
V: TRBV5-1
size: -
J: TRBJ2-5
DNA: TGCGCCAGCAGCCAGGACAGGGTTGAGACCCAGTACTTC
CDR3: CASSQDRVETQYF

D: -
V: TRBV11-2
size: once
J: TRBJ2-3
DNA: TGTGCCAGCAGCCGCCGACAGCTAAGGGCACACACAGATACGCAGTATTTT
CDR3: CASSRRQLRAHTDTQYF

D: TRBD1
V: TRBV5-1
size: once
J: TRBJ2-7
DNA: TGCGCCAGCAGCTTGGAGGGACAGTACGAGCAGTACTTC
CDR3: CASSLEGQYEQYF

D: TRBD1
V: TRBV18
size: -
J: TRBJ1-5
DNA: TGTGCCAGCTCACGTACAGGGGCCGATCAGCCCCAGCATTTT
CDR3: CASSRTGADQPQHF

D: -
V: TRBV25-1
size: -
J: TRBJ1-6
DNA: TGTGCCAGCAAACGGGGATCCTATAATTCACCCCTCCACTTT
CDR3: CASKRGSYNSPLHF

D: TRBD1
V: TRBV28
size: -
J: TRBJ2-1
DNA: TGTGCCAGCAGTCCGGGACAGGGGAATGAGCAGTTCTTC
CDR3: CASSPGQGNEQFF

D: TRBD1
V: TRBV27
size: -
J: TRBJ1-2
DNA: TGTGCCAGCAGTTCGGGACAGGGGCTGGGCTATGGCTACACCTTC
CDR3: CASSSGQGLGYGYTF

D: TRBD1
V: TRBV19
size: once
J: TRBJ2-1
DNA: TGTGCCAGTAGTGCCGGACAGGGTTTATTAGGATATGAGCAGTTCTTC
CDR3: CASSAGQGLLGYEQFF

D: TRBD2
V: TRBV3-1/TRBV3-2
size: few
J: TRBJ2-7
DNA: TGTGCCAGCAGCCAAGATCGGGAGGTGCAGTACTTC
CDR3: CASSQDREVQYF

D: TRBD2
V: TRBV11-3
size: -
J: TRBJ2-2
DNA: TGTGCCAGCAGCTTAGATCGCGGCGGGGGGGCCACCGGGGAGCTGTTTTTT
CDR3: CASSLDRGGGATGELFF

D: -
V: TRBV19
size: -
J: TRBJ1-5
DNA: TGTGCCAGTAGTATCGGGAATCAGCCCCAGCATTTT
CDR3: CASSIGNQPQHF

D: -
V: TRBV2
size: -
J: TRBJ1-2
DNA: TGTGCCAGCAGTGAACGGAGGGATAGCGGCTACACCTTC
CDR3: CASSERRDSGYTF

D: TRBD2
V: TRBV5-1
size: -
J: TRBJ2-2
DNA: TGCGCCAGCAGCAGTAGCGGGGGGTTGAACACCGGGGAGCTGTTTTTT
CDR3: CASSSSGGLNTGELFF

D: -
V: TRBV3-1/TRBV3-2
size: many
J: TRBJ1-2
DNA: TGTGCCAGCAGCCAAGTTGGCGGGGTAGGCTACACCTTC
CDR3: CASSQVGGVGYTF

D: -
V: TRBV28
size: -
J: TRBJ1-6
DNA: TGTGCCAGCAGGTCAACATATAATTCACCCCTCCACTTT
CDR3: CASRSTYNSPLHF

D: -
V: TRBV14
size: -
J: TRBJ2-7
DNA: TGTGCCAGCAGCCATGGCCACCTTTTTGAGCAGTACTTC
CDR3: CASSHGHLFEQYF

D: -
V: TRBV6-5
size: -
J: TRBJ1-2
DNA: TGTGCCAGCAGCCCCGTTTTCGGGATCGATGGCTACACCTTC
CDR3: CASSPVFGIDGYTF

D: -
V: TRBV12-3/TRBV12-4
size: -
J: TRBJ1-2
DNA: TGTGCCAGCAGGCCCACAGGGATCGGAAAAACCTTC
CDR3: CASRPTGIGKTF

D: TRBD1
V: TRBV5-4
size: -
J: TRBJ1-2
DNA: TGTGCCAGCAGCCTACAGGGGAACTATGGCTACACCTTC
CDR3: CASSLQGNYGYTF

D: -
V: TRBV3-1/TRBV3-2
size: -
J: TRBJ2-7
DNA: TGTGCCAGCAGCCAGCACGGGACAAATAACTACGAGCAGTACTTC
CDR3: CASSQHGTNNYEQYF

D: -
V: TRBV19
size: few
J: TRBJ1-2
DNA: TGTGCCAGTAACCTAAGTGGAGGTCTTAACTATGGCTACACCTTC
CDR3: CASNLSGGLNYGYTF

D: TRBD2
V: TRBV7-3
size: -
J: TRBJ2-1
DNA: TGTGCCAGCACCGCACTAGCGGGAGCCGGGACCCATGAGCAGTTCTTC
CDR3: CASTALAGAGTHEQFF

D: TRBD2
V: TRBV7-6
size: -
J: TRBJ2-7
DNA: TGTGCCAGCAGTTCCTTCCTCGGGAGGGGGTCTTGGGAGCAGTACTTC
CDR3: CASSSFLGRGSWEQYF

D: -
V: TRBV29-1
size: once
J: TRBJ1-2
DNA: TGCAGCGGAACAGCTAACTATGGCTACACCTTC
CDR3: CSGTANYGYTF

D: -
V: TRBV5-6
size: -
J: TRBJ1-2
DNA: TGTGCCAGTAATACCCGGGGACGGGGGAATGGCTACACCTTC
CDR3: CASNTRGRGNGYTF

D: TRBD2
V: TRBV7-2
size: -
J: TRBJ2-5
DNA: TGTGCCAGCAGCTTCCAAGCGGGGGGGGAGACCCAGTACTTC
CDR3: CASSFQAGGETQYF

D: -
V: TRBV2
size: -
J: TRBJ1-6
DNA: TGTGCCAGCGCTCGGGGGGACGGGAGCTCCTATAATTCACCCCTCCACTTT
CDR3: CASARGDGSSYNSPLHF

D: TRBD1
V: TRBV30
size: -
J: TRBJ1-1
DNA: TGTGCCTGGAGGGTAGGACAGGGAAAGGCTTTCTTT
CDR3: CAWRVGQGKAFF

D: TRBD1
V: TRBV5-1
size: -
J: TRBJ1-2
DNA: TGCGCCAGCAGCTTGGAGGAACAGGGGAACTATGGCTACACCTTC
CDR3: CASSLEEQGNYGYTF

D: TRBD2
V: TRBV14
size: -
J: TRBJ2-3
DNA: TGTGCCAGCAGGGGGACTAGCGGGAGGGCCGCAGATACGCAGTATTTT
CDR3: CASRGTSGRAADTQYF

D: TRBD1
V: TRBV18
size: -
J: TRBJ2-6
DNA: TGTGCCAGCTCACCATCTGCGACAGGGTTCGCCGGGGCCAACGTCCTGACTTTC
CDR3: CASSPSATGFAGANVLTF

D: -
V: TRBV5-1
size: -
J: TRBJ1-2
DNA: TGCGCCAGCAGCTTAGACACTCATGGCTACACCTTC
CDR3: CASSLDTHGYTF

D: TRBD1
V: TRBV28
size: once
J: TRBJ1-4
DNA: TGTGCCAGCAGTCCAATAGGGACAGCAGCTTATGAAAAACTGTTTTTT
CDR3: CASSPIGTAAYEKLFF

D: -
V: TRBV6-5
size: -
J: TRBJ1-1
DNA: TGTGCCAGCAGTTACTTAGGCCCGGGAAGCACTGAAGCTTTCTTT
CDR3: CASSYLGPGSTEAFF

D: -
V: TRBV6-5
size: -
J: TRBJ2-7
DNA: TGTGCCAGCAGGCGCGGTTGGGAGGCCGAGCAGTACTTC
CDR3: CASRRGWEAEQYF

D: -
V: TRBV7-3
size: -
J: TRBJ2-1
DNA: TGTGCCAGCAGCCCTTCCACGGGGTTCACCTACAATGAGCAGTTCTTC
CDR3: CASSPSTGFTYNEQFF

D: -
V: TRBV10-3
size: -
J: TRBJ1-1
DNA: TGTGCCATCAGTGACAGGGAGGACACTGAAGCTTTCTTT
CDR3: CAISDREDTEAFF